This T cell receptor beta chain originates from a study of identifying expanded T cells in peripheral blood. Study observations and caveats: Clone count variance between roughly two-week samples rose with total template count.

No infections or other immune events were documented during collection. CDR3 size: 15 residues. The junction had 5 bases not matched to a gene; V was cut back by 3 bases and J by 3 bases. Germline values: CDR1 KGHSH, CDR2 LQKENI. Using immunoSEQ multiplex PCR, the repertoire was profiled, and TCRdb retains in-frame clones only, with some absent. The data contain about 58,000 clones, approximately 89% of them singletons. In regard to this clone: Its antigen is undetermined.

This sequence joins TRBV18 and TRBJ2-7, with TRBD2 matching over 10 bases. The receptor's source is a person aged 18 to 75 in good health. The source material was blood. In DNA form, the CDR3 reads TGTGCCAGCTCACCCGGTAGCGGGGGGATCTACGAGCAGTACTTC. Its protein is CASSPGSGGIYEQYF. Supplemented by reference TRBV18 and TRBJ2-7, the full variable domain reads NAGVMQNPRHLVRRRGQEARLRCSPMKGHSHVYWYRQLPEEGLKFMVYLQKENIIDESGMPKERFSAEFPKEGPSILRIQQVVRGDSAAYFCASSPGSGGIYEQYFGPGTRLTVT.